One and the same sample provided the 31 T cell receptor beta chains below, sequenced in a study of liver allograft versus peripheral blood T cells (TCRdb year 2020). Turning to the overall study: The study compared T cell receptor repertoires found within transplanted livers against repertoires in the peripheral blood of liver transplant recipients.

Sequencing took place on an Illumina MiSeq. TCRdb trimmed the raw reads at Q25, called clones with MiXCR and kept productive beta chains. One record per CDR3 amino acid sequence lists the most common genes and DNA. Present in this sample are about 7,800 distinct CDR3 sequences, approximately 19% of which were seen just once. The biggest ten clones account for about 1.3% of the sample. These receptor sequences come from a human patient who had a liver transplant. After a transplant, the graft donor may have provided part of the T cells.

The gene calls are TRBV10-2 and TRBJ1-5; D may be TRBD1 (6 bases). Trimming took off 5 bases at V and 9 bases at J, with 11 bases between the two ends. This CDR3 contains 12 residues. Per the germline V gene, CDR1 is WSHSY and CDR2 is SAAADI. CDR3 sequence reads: CASSLLDRPQHF. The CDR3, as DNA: TGCGCCAGCAGTCTATTGGACAGGCCCCAGCATTTT.

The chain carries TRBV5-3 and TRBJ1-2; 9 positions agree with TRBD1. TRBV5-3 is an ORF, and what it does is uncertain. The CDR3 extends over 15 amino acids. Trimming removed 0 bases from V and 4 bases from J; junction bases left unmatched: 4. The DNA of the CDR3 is TGTGCCAGAAGCTTGGGGTCGACAGGGGGCTATGGCTACACCTTC. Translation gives CARSLGSTGGYGYTF.

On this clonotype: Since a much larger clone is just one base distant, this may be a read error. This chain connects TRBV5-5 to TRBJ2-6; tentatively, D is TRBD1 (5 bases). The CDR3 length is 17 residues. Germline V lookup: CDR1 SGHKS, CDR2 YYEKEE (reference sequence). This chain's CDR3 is CASSLGSTSSGANVLAF. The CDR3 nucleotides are TGTGCCAGCAGCTTGGGAAGTACCAGCTCTGGGGCCAACGTCCTGGCTTTC. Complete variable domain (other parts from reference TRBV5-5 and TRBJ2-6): DAGVTQSPTHLIKTRGQQVTLRCSPISGHKSVSWYQQVLGQGPQFIFQYYEKEERGRGNFPDRFSARQFPNYSSELNVNALLLGDSALYLCASSLGSTSSGANVLAFGAGSRLTVL.

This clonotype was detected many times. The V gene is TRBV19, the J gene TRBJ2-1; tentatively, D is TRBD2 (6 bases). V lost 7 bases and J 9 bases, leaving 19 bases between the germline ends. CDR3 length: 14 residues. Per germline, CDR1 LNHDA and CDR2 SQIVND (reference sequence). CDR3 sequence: CASKRSEGNGEQFF. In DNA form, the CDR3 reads TGTGCCAGTAAGAGATCGGAGGGGAACGGTGAGCAGTTCTTC.

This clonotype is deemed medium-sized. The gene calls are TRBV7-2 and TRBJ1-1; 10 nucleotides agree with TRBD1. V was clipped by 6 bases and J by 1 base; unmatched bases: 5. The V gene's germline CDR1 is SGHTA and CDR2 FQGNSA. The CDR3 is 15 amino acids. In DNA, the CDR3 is TGTGCCAGCAGGGAGACAGGGGGCCAGAACACTGAAGCTTTCTTT. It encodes CASRETGGQNTEAFF.

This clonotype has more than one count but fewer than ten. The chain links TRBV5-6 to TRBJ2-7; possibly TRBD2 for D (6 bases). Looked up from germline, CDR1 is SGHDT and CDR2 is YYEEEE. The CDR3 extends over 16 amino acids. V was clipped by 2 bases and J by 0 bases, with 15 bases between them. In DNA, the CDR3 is TGTGCCAGCAGCTTACCTGGGACTGCAAGCTCCTACGAGCAGTACTTC. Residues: CASSLPGTASSYEQYF.

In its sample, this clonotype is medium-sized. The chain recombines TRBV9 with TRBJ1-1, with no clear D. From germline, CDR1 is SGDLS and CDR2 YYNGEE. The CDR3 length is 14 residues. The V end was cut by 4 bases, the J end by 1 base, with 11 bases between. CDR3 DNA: TGTGCCAGCAGCCCGCAGACGGAGAACACTGAAGCTTTCTTT. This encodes CASSPQTENTEAFF. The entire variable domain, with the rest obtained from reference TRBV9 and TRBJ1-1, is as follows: DSGVTQTPKHLITATGQRVTLRCSPRSGDLSVYWYQQSLDQGLQFLIQYYNGEERAKGNILERFSAQQFPDLHSELNLSSLELGDSALYFCASSPQTENTEAFFGQGTRLTVV.

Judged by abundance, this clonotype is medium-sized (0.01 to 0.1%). Here the CDR3 DNA reads TGCAGCGTTGCTCGGGACAGCTCCACCGGGGAGCTGTTTTTT. Translated: CSVARDSSTGELFF. The rearrangement joins TRBV29-1 to TRBJ2-2; 7 bases agree with TRBD1. The V and J ends lost 4 bases and 4 bases, in that order; junction bases with no gene match: 6. The CDR3 spans 14 residues. Germline V CDR1 and CDR2: SQVTM, ANQGSEA.

Here the CDR3 DNA reads TGTGCCAGCAGCTTCCCAGGGGCTATAGGGAAGGGGACCTATGGCTACACCTTC. Encoded protein: CASSFPGAIGKGTYGYTF. This chain joins TRBV4-2 and TRBJ1-2; a possible D gene is TRBD1 (6 bases). CDR1 and CDR2 (germline): LGHNA, YNFKEQ. The CDR3 sequence is 18 residues long. V dropped 5 bases and J dropped 4 bases, with 26 bases sitting between them.

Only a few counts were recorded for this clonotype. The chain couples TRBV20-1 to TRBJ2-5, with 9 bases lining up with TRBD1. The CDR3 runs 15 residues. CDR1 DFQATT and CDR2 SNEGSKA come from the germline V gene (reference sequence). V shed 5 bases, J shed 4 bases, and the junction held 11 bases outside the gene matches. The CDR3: CSAFTWGQGGETQYF. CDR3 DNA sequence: TGCAGTGCTTTTACTTGGGGACAGGGAGGAGAGACCCAGTACTTC.

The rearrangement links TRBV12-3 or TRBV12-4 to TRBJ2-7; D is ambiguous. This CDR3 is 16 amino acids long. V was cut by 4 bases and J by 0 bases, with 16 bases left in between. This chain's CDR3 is CASSSIPAGSSYEQYF. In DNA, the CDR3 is TGTGCCAGCAGTTCGATACCGGCCGGTAGCTCCTACGAGCAGTACTTC.

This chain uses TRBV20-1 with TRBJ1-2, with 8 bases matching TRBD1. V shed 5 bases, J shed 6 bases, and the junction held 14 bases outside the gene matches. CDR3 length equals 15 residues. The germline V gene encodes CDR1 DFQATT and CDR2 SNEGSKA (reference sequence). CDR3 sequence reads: CSAPTRGRLWNGYTF. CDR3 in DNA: TGCAGTGCTCCGACCAGGGGGCGCCTCTGGAATGGCTACACCTTC.

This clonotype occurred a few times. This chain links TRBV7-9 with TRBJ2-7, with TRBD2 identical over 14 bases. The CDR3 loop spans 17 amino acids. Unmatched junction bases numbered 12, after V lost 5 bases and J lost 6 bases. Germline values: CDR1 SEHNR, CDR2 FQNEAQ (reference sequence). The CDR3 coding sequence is TGTGCCAGCAGCAGGACGGGACTAGCGGGGGAGTTGGTCGAGCAGTACTTC. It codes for CASSRTGLAGELVEQYF.

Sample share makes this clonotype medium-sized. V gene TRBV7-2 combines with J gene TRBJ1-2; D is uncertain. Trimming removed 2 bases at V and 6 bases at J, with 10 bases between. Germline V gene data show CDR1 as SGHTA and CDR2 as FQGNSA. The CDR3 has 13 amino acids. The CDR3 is CASSLSIPHGYTF. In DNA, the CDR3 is TGTGCCAGCAGCTTATCCATCCCCCATGGCTACACCTTC.

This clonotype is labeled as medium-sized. CDR3 residues: CASSGRGGSAYYGYTF. Here the CDR3 DNA reads TGTGCCAGTAGCGGCAGGGGAGGATCGGCTTACTATGGCTACACCTTC. J is TRBJ1-2 and V is TRBV19; maybe TRBD1 (6 bases). V was trimmed by 6 bases and J by 3 bases, leaving 20 bases between them. Germline V gene data show CDR1 as LNHDA and CDR2 as SQIVND (reference sequence). The CDR3 is 16 residues long.

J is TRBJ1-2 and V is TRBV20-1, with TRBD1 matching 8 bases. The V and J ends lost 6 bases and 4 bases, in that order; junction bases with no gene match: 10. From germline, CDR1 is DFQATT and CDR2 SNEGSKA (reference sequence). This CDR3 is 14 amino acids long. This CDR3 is CSAINPGGTYGYTF. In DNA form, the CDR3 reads TGCAGTGCAATAAACCCAGGGGGCACCTATGGCTACACCTTC.

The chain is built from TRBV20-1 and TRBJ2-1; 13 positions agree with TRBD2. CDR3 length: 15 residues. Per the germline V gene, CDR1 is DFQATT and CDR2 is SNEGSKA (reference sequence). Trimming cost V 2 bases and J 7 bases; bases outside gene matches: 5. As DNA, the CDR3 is TGCAGTGCTAGACCCCCGGGACTAGCGGGAAATGAGCAGTTCTTC. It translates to CSARPPGLAGNEQFF.

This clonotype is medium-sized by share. The CDR3 here is CATNGPDPYEQYF. The CDR3 bases are TGTGCCACCAACGGACCCGATCCCTACGAGCAGTACTTC. The rearrangement joins TRBV24-1 to TRBJ2-7; no reliable D call. The CDR3 length is 13 residues. Looked up from germline, CDR1 is KGHDR and CDR2 is SFDVKD. V lost 8 bases and J 2 bases, leaving 12 bases between the germline ends.

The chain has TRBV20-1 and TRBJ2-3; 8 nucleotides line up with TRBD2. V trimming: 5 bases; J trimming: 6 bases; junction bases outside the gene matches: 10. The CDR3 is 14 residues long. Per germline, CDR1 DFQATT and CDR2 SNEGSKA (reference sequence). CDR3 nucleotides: TGCAGTGCTTCTGGGACTAGGGTAGGGGATACGCAGTATTTT. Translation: CSASGTRVGDTQYF.

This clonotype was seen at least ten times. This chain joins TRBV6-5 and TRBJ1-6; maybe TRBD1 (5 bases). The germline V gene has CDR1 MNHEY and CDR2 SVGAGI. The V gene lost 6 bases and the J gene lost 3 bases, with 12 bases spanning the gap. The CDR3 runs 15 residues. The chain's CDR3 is CASRSGPNYNSPLHF. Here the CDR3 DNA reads TGTGCCAGCAGGTCAGGGCCCAACTATAATTCACCCCTCCACTTT.

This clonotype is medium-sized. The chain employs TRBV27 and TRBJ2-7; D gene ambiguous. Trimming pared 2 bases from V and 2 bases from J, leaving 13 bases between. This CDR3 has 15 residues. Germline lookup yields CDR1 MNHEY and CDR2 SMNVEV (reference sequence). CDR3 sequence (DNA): TGTGCCAGCAGTTTAGGCGGCTCCCGGACCTACGAGCAGTACTTC. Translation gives CASSLGGSRTYEQYF.

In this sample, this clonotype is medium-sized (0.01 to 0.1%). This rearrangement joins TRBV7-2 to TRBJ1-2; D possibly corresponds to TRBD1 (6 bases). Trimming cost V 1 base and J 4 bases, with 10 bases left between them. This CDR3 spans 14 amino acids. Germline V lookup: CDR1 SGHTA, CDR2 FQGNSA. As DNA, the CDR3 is TGTGCCAGCAGCTTAGTAGGACAGCTCTATGGCTACACCTTC. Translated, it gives CASSLVGQLYGYTF.

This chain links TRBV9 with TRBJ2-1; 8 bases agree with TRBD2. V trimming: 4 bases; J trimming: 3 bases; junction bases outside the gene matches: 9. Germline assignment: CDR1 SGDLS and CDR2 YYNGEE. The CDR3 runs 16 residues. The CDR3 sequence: CASSPRPGLVYNEQFF. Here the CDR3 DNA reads TGTGCCAGCAGCCCCCGCCCGGGACTAGTCTACAATGAGCAGTTCTTC.

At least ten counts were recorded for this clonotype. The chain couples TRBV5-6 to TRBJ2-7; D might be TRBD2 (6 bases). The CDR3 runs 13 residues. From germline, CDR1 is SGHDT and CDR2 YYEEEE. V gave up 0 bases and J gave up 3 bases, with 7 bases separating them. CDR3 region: CASSLGRVYEQYF. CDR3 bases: TGTGCCAGCAGCTTGGGGAGGGTCTACGAGCAGTACTTC.

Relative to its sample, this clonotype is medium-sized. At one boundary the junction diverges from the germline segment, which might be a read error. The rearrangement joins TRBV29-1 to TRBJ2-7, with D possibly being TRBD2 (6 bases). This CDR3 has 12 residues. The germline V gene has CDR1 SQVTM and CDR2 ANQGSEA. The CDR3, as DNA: TGCAGCGTGGAAGGAGGAGGGTACGAGCAGTACTTC. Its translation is CSVEGGGYEQYF.

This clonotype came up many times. CDR3: CASSPPGQGTTEAFF. The CDR3 DNA reads TGTGCCAGCAGCCCTCCGGGACAGGGGACCACTGAAGCTTTCTTT. The J gene is TRBJ1-1, the V gene TRBV6-5; 10 nucleotides agree with TRBD1. V was clipped by 6 bases and J by 4 bases; unmatched bases: 8. Germline V gives CDR1 MNHEY, CDR2 SVGAGI. This CDR3 region has 15 residues.

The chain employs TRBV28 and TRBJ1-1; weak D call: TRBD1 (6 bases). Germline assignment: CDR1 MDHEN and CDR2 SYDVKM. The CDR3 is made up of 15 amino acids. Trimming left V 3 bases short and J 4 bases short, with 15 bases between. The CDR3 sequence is CASSLPQGRGTEAFF. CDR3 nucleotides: TGTGCCAGCAGTTTGCCACAGGGTCGGGGCACTGAAGCTTTCTTT.

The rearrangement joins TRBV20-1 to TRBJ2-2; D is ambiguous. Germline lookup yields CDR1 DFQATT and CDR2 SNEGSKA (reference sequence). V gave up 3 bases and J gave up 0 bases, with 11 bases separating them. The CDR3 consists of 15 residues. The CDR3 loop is CSARASLANTGELFF. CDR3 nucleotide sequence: TGCAGTGCTAGGGCATCTCTAGCGAACACCGGGGAGCTGTTTTTT.

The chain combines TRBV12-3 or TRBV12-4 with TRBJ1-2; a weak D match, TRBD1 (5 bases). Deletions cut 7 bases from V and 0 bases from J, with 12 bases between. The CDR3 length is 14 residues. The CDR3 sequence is CASNPRGANYGYTF. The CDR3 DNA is TGTGCCAGCAACCCTCGAGGGGCTAACTATGGCTACACCTTC.

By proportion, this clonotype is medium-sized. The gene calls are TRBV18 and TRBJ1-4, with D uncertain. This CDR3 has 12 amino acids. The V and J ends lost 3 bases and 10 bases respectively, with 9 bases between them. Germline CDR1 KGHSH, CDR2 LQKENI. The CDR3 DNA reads TGTGCCAGCTCACCCCCCTCGGGAAAACTGTTTTTT. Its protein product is CASSPPSGKLFF.

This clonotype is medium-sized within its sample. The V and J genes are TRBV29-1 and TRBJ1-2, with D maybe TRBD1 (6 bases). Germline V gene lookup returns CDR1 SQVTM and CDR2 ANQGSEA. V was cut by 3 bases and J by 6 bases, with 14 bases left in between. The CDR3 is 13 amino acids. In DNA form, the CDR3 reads TGCAGCGTTGACGGGGGGCTTGGGGATGGCTACACCTTC. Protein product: CSVDGGLGDGYTF. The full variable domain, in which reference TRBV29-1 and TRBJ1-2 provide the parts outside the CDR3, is SAVISQKPSRDICQRGTSLTIQCQVDSQVTMMFWYRQQPGQSLTLIATANQGSEATYESGFVIDKFPISRPNLTFSTLTVSNMSPEDSSIYLCSVDGGLGDGYTFGSGTRLTVV.